The clone carrying this T cell receptor beta chain was detected only a few times. The antigen is undetermined. Germline V lookup: CDR1 SGHVS, CDR2 FQNEAQ. V lost 1 base, J lost 6 bases, and 11 bases lay in between. This CDR3 region has 14 residues. The data derive from a study of cytomegalovirus exposure and HLA in healthy donors. Across the study: The 120 validation repertoires matched the roughly 650 first-cohort repertoires in platform, a later analysis reported. Study-wide points: The tendency of first-cohort TCR clusters to co-occur in the approximately 120 validation repertoires was identified by a subsequent analysis.

The approximately 120-subject validation cohort, separate from the roughly 670-subject first cohort, included the donors. Assay used: immunoSEQ multiplex PCR; TCRdb lists only in-frame clones, some missing. Of fewer than 150,000 clones detected, more than 70% appear once; the ten largest clones hold around 5%. This TCR derives from a man aged 18 to 29 in good health and CMV-seronegative. J is TRBJ2-3 and V is TRBV7-8; D is unclear. Sequenced: PBMCs. The CDR3 coding sequence is TGTGCCAGCAGCTTAGACGGTCCCCTGGATACGCAGTATTTT. This translates into CASSLDGPLDTQYF.